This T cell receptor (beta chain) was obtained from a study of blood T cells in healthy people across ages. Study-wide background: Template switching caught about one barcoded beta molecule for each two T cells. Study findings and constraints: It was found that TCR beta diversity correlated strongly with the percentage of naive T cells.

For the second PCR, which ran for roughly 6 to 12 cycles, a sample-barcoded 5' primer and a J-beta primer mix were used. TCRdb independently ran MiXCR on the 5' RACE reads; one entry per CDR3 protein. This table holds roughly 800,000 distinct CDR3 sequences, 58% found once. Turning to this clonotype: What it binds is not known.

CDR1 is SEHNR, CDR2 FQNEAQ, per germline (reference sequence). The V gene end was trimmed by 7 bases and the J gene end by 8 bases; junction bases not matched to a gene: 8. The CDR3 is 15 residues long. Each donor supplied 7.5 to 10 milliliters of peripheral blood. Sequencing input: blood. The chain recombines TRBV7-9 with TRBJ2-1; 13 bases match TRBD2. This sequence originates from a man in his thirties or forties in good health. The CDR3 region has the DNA TGTGCCAGCAAACAGACTAGCGGGAGGAACGATGAGCAGTTCTTC. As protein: CASKQTSGRNDEQFF. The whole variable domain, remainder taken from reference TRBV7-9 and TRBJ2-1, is DTGVSQNPRHKITKRGQNVTFRCDPISEHNRLYWYRQTLGQGPEFLTYFQNEAQLEKSRLLSDRFSAERPKGSFSTLEIQRTEQGDSAMYLCASKQTSGRNDEQFFGPGTRLTVL.